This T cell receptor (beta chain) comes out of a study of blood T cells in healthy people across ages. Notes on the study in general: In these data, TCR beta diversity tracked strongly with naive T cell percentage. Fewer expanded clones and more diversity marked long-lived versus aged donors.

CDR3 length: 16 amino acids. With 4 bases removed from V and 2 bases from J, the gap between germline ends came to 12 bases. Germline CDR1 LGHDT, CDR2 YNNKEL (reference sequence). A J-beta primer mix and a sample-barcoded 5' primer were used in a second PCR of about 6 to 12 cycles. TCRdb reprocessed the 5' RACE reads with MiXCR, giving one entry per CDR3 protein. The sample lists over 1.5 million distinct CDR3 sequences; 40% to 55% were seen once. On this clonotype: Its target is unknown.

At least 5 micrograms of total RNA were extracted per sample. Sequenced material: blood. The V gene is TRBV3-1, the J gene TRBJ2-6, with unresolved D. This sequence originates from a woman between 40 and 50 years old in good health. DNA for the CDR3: TGTGCCAGCAGCCGCCTAGGTATAGCTGGGGCCAACGTCCTGACTTTC. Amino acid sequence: CASSRLGIAGANVLTF.